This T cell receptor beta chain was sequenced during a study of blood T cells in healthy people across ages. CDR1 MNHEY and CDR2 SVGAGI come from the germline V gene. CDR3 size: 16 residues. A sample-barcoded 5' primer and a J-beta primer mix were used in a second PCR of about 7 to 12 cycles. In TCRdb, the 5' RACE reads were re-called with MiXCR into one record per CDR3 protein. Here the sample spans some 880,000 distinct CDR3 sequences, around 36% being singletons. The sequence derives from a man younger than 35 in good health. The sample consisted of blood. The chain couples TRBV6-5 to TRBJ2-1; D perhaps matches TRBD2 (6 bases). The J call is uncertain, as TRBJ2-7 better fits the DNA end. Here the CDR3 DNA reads TGTGCCAGCAGTCCCGCGGGGACTGGAACGGGCAATGAGCAGTACTTC. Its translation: CASSPAGTGTGNEQYF.